Each of the 13 T cell receptor beta chains below was sequenced from the same sample in a study of control samples from healthy donors and cancer patients. Clones were read by immunoSEQ multiplex PCR, and TCRdb kept only the in-frame ones, dropping some. The repertoire consists of around 80,000 clones, with roughly 90% occurring once and the leading ten covering 5.7%. Sequencing was performed on blood. The receptors were sampled from a woman aged 50 to 65 in good health.

The J gene is TRBJ1-4, the V gene TRBV3-1 (or the pseudogene TRBV3-2); no clear D gene. Trimming removed 0 bases from V and 1 base from J, with 9 bases in between. From germline, CDR1 is LGHDT and CDR2 YNNKEL (reference sequence). CDR3 size: 16 residues. The CDR3 loop reads CASSQDLVLTNEKLFF. In DNA form, the CDR3 reads TGTGCCAGCAGCCAAGATTTAGTCTTAACTAATGAAAAACTGTTTTTT.

V gene TRBV18 combines with J gene TRBJ2-1; tentatively, D is TRBD1 or TRBD2 (5 bases each). The CDR3 is 13 amino acids. Germline-derived CDR1 and CDR2 are KGHSH and LQKENI. The germline V and J ends were trimmed by 7 bases and 5 bases, with 12 bases remaining between them. Written as DNA, the CDR3 is TGTGCCAGCTTAACCGGGACCCACAATGAGCAGTTCTTC. Its protein is CASLTGTHNEQFF. The full variable domain, with the rest looked up from reference TRBV18 and TRBJ2-1, is NAGVMQNPRHLVRRRGQEARLRCSPMKGHSHVYWYRQLPEEGLKFMVYLQKENIIDESGMPKERFSAEFPKEGPSILRIQQVVRGDSAAYFCASLTGTHNEQFFGPGTRLTVL.

This clone was seen more than once but under ten times. The chain joins TRBV6-5 to TRBJ1-2; 7 nucleotides line up with TRBD1. The V gene end was trimmed by 6 bases and the J gene end by 4 bases; junction bases not matched to a gene: 8. This CDR3 has 14 amino acids. The germline V gene encodes CDR1 MNHEY and CDR2 SVGAGI. CDR3 coding DNA: TGTGCCAGCAGGGACAGGCCCCAGAGCTATGGCTACACCTTC. Protein product: CASRDRPQSYGYTF.

The chain employs TRBV7-6 and TRBJ1-1, with no clear D. V was shortened by 2 bases and J by 8 bases, with 6 bases between the two germline ends. The CDR3 covers 11 residues. Per the germline V gene, CDR1 is SGHVS and CDR2 is FNYEAQ. The CDR3 region has the DNA TGTGCCAGCAGCTTATTTGACGAAGCTTTCTTT. This translates into CASSLFDEAFF.

This clone was found once. The J gene is TRBJ1-2, the V gene TRBV6-1; D is unclear. Trimming removed 1 base from V and 3 bases from J, with 12 bases in between. This CDR3 is built from 15 residues. In germline, CDR1 is MNHNS, CDR2 SASEGT. The CDR3 nucleotides are TGTGCCAGCAGTGAAGGAACGGGTCGGTACTATGGCTACACCTTC. It codes for CASSEGTGRYYGYTF.

This rearrangement joins TRBV19 to TRBJ1-2; a weak D match, TRBD1 (6 bases). This CDR3 has 17 residues. Trimming left V 3 bases short and J 7 bases short, with 24 bases between. CDR1 LNHDA and CDR2 SQIVND come from the germline V gene (reference sequence). CDR3 sequence reads: CASSIVVGHRARSGYTF. The DNA for the CDR3 is TGTGCCAGTAGTATCGTCGTCGGGCACAGGGCCCGTAGTGGCTACACCTTC.

The chain is built from TRBV11-3 and TRBJ2-7; tentatively, D is TRBD1 (6 bases). The CDR3 runs to 14 residues. V was pared by 5 bases and J by 1 base, with 12 bases between. From germline, CDR1 is SGHNT and CDR2 YENEEA. The CDR3 spells CASSAHRDSYEQYF. CDR3 DNA sequence: TGTGCCAGCAGCGCCCACAGGGATTCCTACGAGCAGTACTTC.

The rearrangement joins TRBV5-1 to TRBJ2-7, with 7 bases identical to TRBD2. The CDR3 covers 14 residues. Germline-derived CDR1 and CDR2 are SGHRS and YFSETQ. The ends lost 6 bases at V and 4 bases at J; junction bases unmatched: 10. The CDR3 DNA is TGCGCCAGCACCCTAGCCATCGGGGGGTACGAGCAGTACTTC. Encoded protein: CASTLAIGGYEQYF.

This chain connects TRBV29-1 to TRBJ2-1, with 9 bases matching TRBD2. Germline V CDR1 and CDR2: SQVTM, ANQGSEA. This CDR3 comprises 15 residues. The V and J ends lost 1 base and 4 bases, in that order; junction bases with no gene match: 5. The CDR3 DNA sequence: TGCAGCGTTGAAGGGGATAGCGGGGGTTACAATGAGCAGTTCTTC. Protein product: CSVEGDSGGYNEQFF.

The rearrangement links TRBV6-5 to TRBJ2-1; 11 bases are shared with TRBD2. Germline values: CDR1 MNHEY, CDR2 SVGAGI. With V trimmed by 5 bases and J by 10 bases, 7 bases remained unmatched. CDR3 length: 14 amino acids. The CDR3 coding sequence is TGTGCCAGCAGTCGCTCGGGACTAGCGGACGAGCAGTTCTTC. As protein: CASSRSGLADEQFF.

V is TRBV19 and J is TRBJ2-1; 8 positions agree with TRBD2. There are 13 residues in the CDR3. With 10 bases clipped from V and 3 bases from J, the junction kept 5 bases outside the gene matches. Germline-derived CDR1 and CDR2 are LNHDA and SQIVND (reference sequence). CDR3 nucleotide sequence: TGTGCCACCGGGACTAGTCACTACAATGAGCAGTTCTTC. It yields the protein CATGTSHYNEQFF.

The chain uses TRBV19 and TRBJ1-1, with D perhaps matching TRBD1 (6 bases). V dropped 6 bases and J dropped 1 base, with 15 bases sitting between them. The CDR3 is 15 amino acids. CDR1 and CDR2 (germline): LNHDA, SQIVND (reference sequence). Here the CDR3 reads CASRVGGVGNTEAFF. The CDR3 DNA sequence: TGTGCCAGTAGAGTGGGGGGCGTAGGGAACACTGAAGCTTTCTTT.

The chain has TRBV7-8 and TRBJ2-1, with D unclear. Trimming shortened V by 5 bases and J by 8 bases, and 13 bases separated the two germline ends. Germline V gene lookup returns CDR1 SGHVS and CDR2 FQNEAQ. The CDR3 totals 13 residues. The CDR3 reads CASSTDLWDEQFF. In nucleotides, the CDR3 is TGTGCCAGCAGCACGGACCTATGGGATGAGCAGTTCTTC.